Sequencing of this T cell receptor (beta chain) was carried out in a study of blood T cell repertoires in COVID-19. The table came from immunoSEQ multiplex PCR; TCRdb's copy has only in-frame clones and leaves some out. The sample has more than 150,000 clones, 78% seen once. The V segment lost 5 bases and the J segment 4 bases; nucleotides outside the gene matches: 11. CDR3 length equals 17 residues. The germline CDR1 and CDR2 sequences are SGHVS and FNYEAQ. This clone was seen once. The source material was PBMCs or T cells enriched from blood (not recorded which). This TCR was sampled from a woman aged 45-60 years who had recovered from COVID-19. The chain combines TRBV7-6 with TRBJ2-1; 10 bases fit TRBD2. The chain's CDR3 is CASSHHPPTSGYNEQFF. DNA for the CDR3: TGTGCCAGCAGCCACCATCCTCCGACTAGCGGGTACAATGAGCAGTTCTTC.